The sample holds a few counts of the clone carrying this TCR beta chain. The data originate from a study of regulatory T cells in long-lasting Graves disease. CDR3-region Arm-PCR and iRepertoire HTBI primers produced the TCR beta libraries. TCRdb re-analysed the multiplex PCR reads in MiXCR, keeping a single row per CDR3 protein. The table lists 350,000 to 500,000 distinct CDR3 sequences, around 23% of them singletons. Time point of the sample: persistent/refractory GD, antithyroid drugs over 5 years with positive TRAb. RNA isolated from PBMCs was used to make the TCR library. The germline V gene encodes CDR1 LNHDA and CDR2 SQIVND (reference sequence). Trimming removed 3 bases from V and 4 bases from J; junction bases left unmatched: 3. The CDR3 consists of 14 residues.

The chain employs TRBV19 and TRBJ2-1, with 7 positions matching TRBD2. The receptor comes from a female donor with Graves disease. This sample comprised peripheral blood mononuclear cells (PBMCs), obtained when the disease was refractory, from a patient treated with antithyroid drugs. The CDR3 sequence: CASSMGLSYNEQFF. The CDR3, as DNA: TGTGCCAGTAGTATGGGACTATCTTACAATGAGCAGTTCTTC.